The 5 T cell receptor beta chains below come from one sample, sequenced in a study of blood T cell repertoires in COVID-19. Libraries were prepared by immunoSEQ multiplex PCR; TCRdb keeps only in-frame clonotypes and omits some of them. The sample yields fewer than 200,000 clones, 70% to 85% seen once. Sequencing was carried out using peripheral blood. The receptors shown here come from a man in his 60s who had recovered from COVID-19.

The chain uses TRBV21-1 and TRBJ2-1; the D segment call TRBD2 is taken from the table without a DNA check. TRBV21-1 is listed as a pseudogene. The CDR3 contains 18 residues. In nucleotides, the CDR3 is TGTGCCAGCAGCTTCCGGGCCCTAGCGGGGGGCCGGAACAATGAGCAGTTCTTC. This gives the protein CASSFRALAGGRNNEQFF.

The CDR3 region is CATSRGGATNEKLFF. In DNA form, the CDR3 reads TGTGCCACCAGCAGAGGAGGCGCAACTAATGAAAAACTGTTTTTT. The V call is TRBV15, the J call TRBJ1-4; D is uncertain. Germline V gene sequence: CDR1 LNHNV, CDR2 YYDKDF (reference sequence). V lost 1 base and J 0 bases, leaving 6 bases between the germline ends. This CDR3 has 15 residues.

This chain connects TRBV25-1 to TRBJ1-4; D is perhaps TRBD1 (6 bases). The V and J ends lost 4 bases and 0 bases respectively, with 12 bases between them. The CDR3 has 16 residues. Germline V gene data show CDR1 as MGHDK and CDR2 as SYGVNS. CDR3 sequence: CASSAGAGATNEKLFF. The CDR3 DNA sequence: TGTGCCAGCAGTGCAGGGGCGGGAGCAACTAATGAAAAACTGTTTTTT.

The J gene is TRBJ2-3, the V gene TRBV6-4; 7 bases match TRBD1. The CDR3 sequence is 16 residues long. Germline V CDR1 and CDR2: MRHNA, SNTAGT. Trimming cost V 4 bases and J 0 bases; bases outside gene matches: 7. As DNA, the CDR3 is TGTGCCAGCAGTGCCGGGACAGCTTTTAGCACAGATACGCAGTATTTT. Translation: CASSAGTAFSTDTQYF.

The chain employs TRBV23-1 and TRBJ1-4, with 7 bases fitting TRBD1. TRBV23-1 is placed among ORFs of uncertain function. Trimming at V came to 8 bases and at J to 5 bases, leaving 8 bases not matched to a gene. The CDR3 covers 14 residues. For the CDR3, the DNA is TGCGCCAGCGTTACAGGGGCGGAGAATGAAAAACTGTTTTTT. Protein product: CASVTGAENEKLFF.